What follows describes a single T cell receptor beta chain. The CDR3 spans 14 residues. Trimming removed 3 bases at V and 5 bases at J, with 13 bases between. CDR1 and CDR2 (germline): SGHTA, FQGNSA. The sample belongs to a study of low-dose radiotherapy and immunotherapy resistance in tumors. Each patient who was eligible had an advanced solid tumor with no tumor-infiltrating lymphocytes. Alpha and beta chains were covered, as first-strand cDNA relied on TRAV- and TRBV-specific primers. TCR amplification involved about 21 PCR cycles with a constant-region primer and V-primer adapter. MiXCR, run by TCRdb on the reads, gives a single entry per CDR3 protein. This sample carries nearly 7,500 distinct CDR3 sequences, about 79% of them seen once, and the ten largest clones take roughly 6%.

The chain carries TRBV7-2 and TRBJ2-5; a weak D match, TRBD2 (6 bases). The TCR was taken from a human donor with advanced metastatic prostate, ovarian, gallbladder or colorectal cancer (not recorded which). This table probably holds off-target reads from a library built for another chain. CDR3 nucleotide sequence: TGTGCCAGCAGCTTGGGTAGCGGTGACGAGACCCAGTACTTC. Translating gives CASSLGSGDETQYF.